The rows below give T cell receptor beta chains drawn from one sample of a study of blood T cells in healthy people across ages. TCRdb independently ran MiXCR on the 5' RACE reads; one entry per CDR3 protein. The data contain about 680,000 distinct CDR3 sequences, around 45% of them singletons. The sequencing sample was made of blood. The receptors originated from a woman aged 55-69 years in good health. The conserved cysteine and the conserved F or W are not part of the CDR3 here. The order of the fields is V gene, J gene, CDR3 protein.

v_call: TRBV28; j_call: TRBJ2-7; cdr3_aa: ASSLRREKQY
v_call: TRBV18; j_call: TRBJ2-7; cdr3_aa: ASSPGGSYEQY
v_call: TRBV6-2/TRBV6-3; j_call: TRBJ2-1; cdr3_aa: ASRNLGLAGRGNEQF
v_call: TRBV7-2; j_call: TRBJ2-7; cdr3_aa: ASSAPSSYEQY
v_call: TRBV7-2; j_call: TRBJ2-3; cdr3_aa: ASSFLAGGHTDTQY
v_call: TRBV29-1; j_call: TRBJ1-2; cdr3_aa: SVEGGDYT
v_call: TRBV30; j_call: TRBJ2-1; cdr3_aa: AWSRGFTYNEQF
v_call: TRBV10-3; j_call: TRBJ2-4; cdr3_aa: AIRGGGENIQY
v_call: TRBV7-3; j_call: TRBJ2-1; cdr3_aa: ASSEHGGGSLF
v_call: TRBV11-2; j_call: TRBJ2-7; cdr3_aa: ASSSTTSGRGGGLREQY
v_call: TRBV12-3/TRBV12-4; j_call: TRBJ2-7; cdr3_aa: ASSFRGGAYEQY
v_call: TRBV29-1; j_call: TRBJ2-3; cdr3_aa: SVEGRTSGTDTRY
v_call: TRBV20-1; j_call: TRBJ2-1; cdr3_aa: SASRGSATHPF
v_call: TRBV20-1; j_call: TRBJ2-7; cdr3_aa: SARVVDEQY
v_call: TRBV27; j_call: TRBJ1-2; cdr3_aa: ASSPLGTGLYGYT
v_call: TRBV29-1; j_call: TRBJ2-2; cdr3_aa: SAGQRNTGELF
v_call: TRBV13; j_call: TRBJ1-6; cdr3_aa: ASSFSLEYNSPLH
v_call: TRBV10-3; j_call: TRBJ2-7; cdr3_aa: AIRQGVGFGEQY
v_call: TRBV3-1; j_call: TRBJ2-7; cdr3_aa: ASSPNLYEQY
v_call: TRBV20-1; j_call: -; cdr3_aa: SAPDRGRIKNIQY
v_call: TRBV28; j_call: TRBJ2-7; cdr3_aa: ASSNQGPRTNNEQY
v_call: TRBV9; j_call: TRBJ2-3; cdr3_aa: ASSHERAGGTDTQY
v_call: TRBV20-1; j_call: TRBJ1-1; cdr3_aa: SARDRGLRNVAF
v_call: TRBV14; j_call: TRBJ2-7; cdr3_aa: ASSQDPRRAQEIQY
v_call: TRBV11-3; j_call: TRBJ2-1; cdr3_aa: AGSAYPDRVNEQF
v_call: TRBV2; j_call: TRBJ2-1; cdr3_aa: ASSEARIGRGGEQF
v_call: TRBV29-1; j_call: TRBJ1-2; cdr3_aa: SVHSFGETYGYT
v_call: TRBV11-2; j_call: TRBJ1-1; cdr3_aa: ASRRPAGTNTEAF
v_call: TRBV7-7; j_call: TRBJ1-4; cdr3_aa: ASSLRDRPSLLNERLF
v_call: TRBV7-2; j_call: TRBJ2-7; cdr3_aa: ASSASGRGEQY
v_call: TRBV29-1; j_call: TRBJ1-1; cdr3_aa: SVVRDRDFTEAF
v_call: TRBV4-3; j_call: TRBJ2-5; cdr3_aa: ASSRWTGRGETQY
v_call: TRBV6-2/TRBV6-3; j_call: TRBJ2-7; cdr3_aa: ASQVTGIEQY
v_call: TRBV7-2; j_call: TRBJ2-5; cdr3_aa: ASSSREAQY
v_call: TRBV5-1; j_call: TRBJ1-6; cdr3_aa: ASSPGRGDSPLH
v_call: TRBV28; j_call: TRBJ1-5; cdr3_aa: ASIKQTASNQPQH
v_call: TRBV29-1; j_call: TRBJ1-1; cdr3_aa: SVDRGRGMNTEAF
v_call: TRBV7-2; j_call: TRBJ2-1; cdr3_aa: ASSLQGGGHNEQF
v_call: TRBV24-1; j_call: -; cdr3_aa: ATSDRDTLHEQY
v_call: TRBV20-1; j_call: TRBJ2-7; cdr3_aa: SIPDSYEQY
v_call: TRBV7-2; j_call: TRBJ2-2; cdr3_aa: ASSLRADPNTGELF
v_call: TRBV5-6; j_call: TRBJ2-1; cdr3_aa: ASSSDRPYEQF
v_call: TRBV18; j_call: TRBJ2-7; cdr3_aa: ASSPTGGAYEQY
v_call: TRBV7-2; j_call: TRBJ2-7; cdr3_aa: ASSLDPTRTYEQY
v_call: TRBV29-1; j_call: -; cdr3_aa: SVSRGAAVGEQY
v_call: TRBV29-1; j_call: TRBJ2-6; cdr3_aa: SARQSNVLT
v_call: TRBV2; j_call: TRBJ2-1; cdr3_aa: ASSEELAGGNEQF
v_call: TRBV2; j_call: TRBJ2-2; cdr3_aa: ASSVGERNGELF
v_call: TRBV20-1; j_call: TRBJ2-7; cdr3_aa: SAVARLAIVSSYEQY
v_call: TRBV2; j_call: TRBJ2-1; cdr3_aa: ASRENNYNEQF
v_call: TRBV27; j_call: TRBJ2-7; cdr3_aa: ASSTSGTSVLNEQY
v_call: TRBV12-3/TRBV12-4; j_call: TRBJ2-7; cdr3_aa: ASSVRAGVYEQY
v_call: TRBV7-8; j_call: TRBJ2-5; cdr3_aa: ASSPLAGLLNNEQY